The text below deals with one TCR beta chain. Antigen unknown. This sample was included in a study of vaccination and CD4 T cells after COVID-19. Study overall: Median time from second vaccine dose to sampling was 72 days (14 to 241). Findings and caveats of the study: Among those convalescent, a median around 87% of reactive clones emerged solely post-vaccination.

Treatment defined: roughly 11-day PBMC culture with coronavirus spike peptide pools or control peptides (ViraFEST assay). Sequencing of cultured CD4+ T cell DNA used the Oncomine TCR Beta short-read assay. Genomic DNA from cultured CD4+ T cells was extracted. Via MiXCR, TCRdb re-called the PCR reads, giving one row per CDR3 protein. This table has about 15,000 distinct CDR3 sequences, just under 65% appearing once. From germline, CDR1 is SGHRS and CDR2 YFSETQ. The CDR3 extends over 14 amino acids. V lost 4 bases, J lost 1 base, and 11 bases lay in between. This TCR was recovered from a human donor who had recovered from COVID-19. The specimen sequenced was CD4+ T cells from blood, cultured in vitro. V usage is TRBV5-1 and J usage is TRBJ1-1, with no clear D. The CDR3 DNA follows: TGCGCCAGCAGCACGCGACGGTCGAACACTGAAGCTTTCTTT. This gives the protein CASSTRRSNTEAFF. The variable domain in full, with the rest retrieved from reference TRBV5-1 and TRBJ1-1, is KAGVTQTPRYLIKTRGQQVTLSCSPISGHRSVSWYQQTPGQGLQFLFEYFSETQRNKGNFPGRFSGRQFSNSRSEMNVSTLELGDSALYLCASSTRRSNTEAFFGQGTRLTVV.